The T cell receptor (beta chain) under discussion was sequenced for a study of blood T cell repertoires in COVID-19. Study summary: Sites across the United States, Italy and Spain contributed samples from acute and convalescent COVID-19.

As to this clone: The identical CDR3 is also encoded by other nucleotide sequences in the sample.

The CDR3 length is 15 residues. The ends lost 2 bases at V and 2 bases at J; junction bases unmatched: 3. CDR1 is SGHRS and CDR2 is YFSETQ in the germline V gene. Only in-frame clones appear in the TCRdb table, and some are missing; sequencing was by immunoSEQ multiplex PCR. The sample has 200,000 to 250,000 clones; less than 85% are singletons. Two negative PCRs, clearance, or symptom resolution had been documented for recovered Cohort 3 donors. This TCR was recovered from a man aged 55 to 70 who had recovered from COVID-19. The material sequenced was PBMCs or T cells enriched from blood (not recorded which). The chain has TRBV5-1 and TRBJ2-3, with 9 bases matching TRBD1. In DNA, the CDR3 is TGCGCCAGCAGCTTAGGACAGGGGATCACAGATACGCAGTATTTT. As protein: CASSLGQGITDTQYF.